A selection of T cell receptor beta chains follows, all from one sample in a study of Ad26.COV2.S vaccination and SARS-CoV-2 variants. The data were produced by immunoSEQ multiplex PCR, yet TCRdb's version contains in-frame clones alone and is incomplete. The sample comprises 440,000 or so clones, about 88% of which are singletons, and roughly 1.7% rests with the top ten. This material consisted of peripheral blood, taken in a trial of Ad26.COV2.S vaccine versus placebo. The receptors shown here come from a person aged 18-60 years who received the Ad26.COV2.S COVID-19 vaccine or a placebo. Each CDR3 is given with its conserved first and last residue. A D gene is named only where the DNA matches it firmly. Where a row states a size, it is once, few, many or the class of an expanded clone; other rows omit it.

abundance: .; d_gene: TRBD2; len: 15; v_gene: TRBV6-5; j_gene: TRBJ2-7; CDR3nt: TGTGCCAGCAGTTACGAGGGGCGGGAGGGGGACGAGCAGTACTTC; CDR3aa: CASSYEGREGDEQYF
abundance: .; d_gene: .; len: 14; v_gene: TRBV30; j_gene: TRBJ2-2; CDR3nt: TGTGCCTGGAGTGTTCGGTATCAAGCCGGGGAGCTGTTTTTT; CDR3aa: CAWSVRYQAGELFF
abundance: .; d_gene: .; len: 16; v_gene: TRBV3-1/TRBV3-2; j_gene: TRBJ1-4; CDR3nt: TGTGCCAGCAGCAAGAGAGACCTCTCGGCTAATGAAAAACTGTTTTTT; CDR3aa: CASSKRDLSANEKLFF
abundance: .; d_gene: .; len: 15; v_gene: TRBV6-5; j_gene: TRBJ1-6; CDR3nt: TGTGCCAGCAGTCCCCTCCTGGGTATGGGTTCACCCCTCCACTTT; CDR3aa: CASSPLLGMGSPLHF
abundance: .; d_gene: TRBD1; len: 12; v_gene: TRBV11-2; j_gene: TRBJ2-5; CDR3nt: TGTGCCAGCGGGGGACAGCAAGAGACCCAGTACTTC; CDR3aa: CASGGQQETQYF
abundance: .; d_gene: .; len: 14; v_gene: TRBV28; j_gene: TRBJ1-5; CDR3nt: TGTGCCAGCAATCCGGGCGCTGAATATCAGCCCCAGCATTTT; CDR3aa: CASNPGAEYQPQHF
abundance: few; d_gene: .; len: 13; v_gene: TRBV6-5; j_gene: TRBJ1-1; CDR3nt: TGTGCCAGCAACCGGGGATCAAGAACTGAAGCTTTCTTT; CDR3aa: CASNRGSRTEAFF
abundance: .; d_gene: .; len: 11; v_gene: TRBV12-3/TRBV12-4; j_gene: TRBJ1-3; CDR3nt: TGTGCCAGCAGCAATGGAAACACCATATATTTT; CDR3aa: CASSNGNTIYF
abundance: .; d_gene: .; len: 22; v_gene: TRBV7-8; j_gene: TRBJ1-2; CDR3nt: TGTGCCAGCAGCTTAGACCTATCGGTTATGCAGCCCAAGGGGTTGAAAAACTATGGCTACACCTTC; CDR3aa: CASSLDLSVMQPKGLKNYGYTF
abundance: .; d_gene: .; len: 16; v_gene: TRBV7-2; j_gene: TRBJ1-1; CDR3nt: TGTGCCAGCAGTCGCCCGAGGGGGGGTAGGAACACTGAAGCTTTCTTT; CDR3aa: CASSRPRGGRNTEAFF
abundance: .; d_gene: .; len: 14; v_gene: TRBV7-2; j_gene: TRBJ1-1; CDR3nt: TGTGCCAGCAGCGAACCGGGACGCGGGACTGAAGCTTTCTTT; CDR3aa: CASSEPGRGTEAFF
abundance: .; d_gene: .; len: 17; v_gene: TRBV15; j_gene: TRBJ2-5; CDR3nt: TGTGCCACCAGCATAGCCCCGGACTACCTGCTGCTCGGCACCCAGTACTTC; CDR3aa: CATSIAPDYLLLGTQYF
abundance: .; d_gene: .; len: 14; v_gene: TRBV2; j_gene: TRBJ1-5; CDR3nt: TGTGCCAGCAGTGCTTGGGGGCAGGATCAGCCCCAGCATTTT; CDR3aa: CASSAWGQDQPQHF
abundance: .; d_gene: .; len: 14; v_gene: TRBV9; j_gene: TRBJ2-5; CDR3nt: TGTGCCAGCAGCGTAGACGGCGGCGGAGAGACCCAGTACTTC; CDR3aa: CASSVDGGGETQYF
abundance: .; d_gene: .; len: 14; v_gene: TRBV6-1; j_gene: TRBJ2-7; CDR3nt: TGTGCCAGCAGTGAAAACAGGGGAGGCTACGAGCAGTACTTC; CDR3aa: CASSENRGGYEQYF
abundance: .; d_gene: TRBD2; len: 19; v_gene: TRBV7-9; j_gene: TRBJ2-1; CDR3nt: TGTGCCAGCAGCCAGGGGGTATTGTTACGACTAGCGGGGTTCAATGAGCAGTTCTTC; CDR3aa: CASSQGVLLRLAGFNEQFF
abundance: .; d_gene: .; len: 14; v_gene: TRBV30; j_gene: TRBJ2-1; CDR3nt: TGTGCCTGGAGTGTATTTTCCGGTATTAATGAGCAGTTCTTC; CDR3aa: CAWSVFSGINEQFF
abundance: .; d_gene: TRBD1; len: 15; v_gene: TRBV28; j_gene: TRBJ1-1; CDR3nt: TGTGCCACCCAAACAGGGGATCGAATGAACACTGAAGCTTTCTTT; CDR3aa: CATQTGDRMNTEAFF
abundance: .; d_gene: .; len: 15; v_gene: TRBV19; j_gene: TRBJ1-5; CDR3nt: TGTGCCAGTAGTGCTAGGACAGATAGCAATCAGCCCCAGCATTTT; CDR3aa: CASSARTDSNQPQHF
abundance: once; d_gene: .; len: 13; v_gene: TRBV28; j_gene: TRBJ1-1; CDR3nt: TGTGCCAGCAGTTCCAGCAGGAACACTGAAGCTTTCTTT; CDR3aa: CASSSSRNTEAFF
abundance: .; d_gene: TRBD1; len: 14; v_gene: TRBV24-1; j_gene: TRBJ2-7; CDR3nt: TGTGCCACCAGTGCGGGACAGGGTCCCTACGAGCAGTACTTC; CDR3aa: CATSAGQGPYEQYF
abundance: .; d_gene: .; len: 14; v_gene: TRBV27; j_gene: TRBJ1-5; CDR3nt: TGTGCCAGCAGCCCAACTACAGGGTTCCAGCCCCAGCATTTT; CDR3aa: CASSPTTGFQPQHF
abundance: .; d_gene: .; len: 14; v_gene: TRBV19; j_gene: TRBJ2-3; CDR3nt: TGTGCCAGTAGTATATCTTCGGTTTCGGATACGCAGTATTTT; CDR3aa: CASSISSVSDTQYF
abundance: .; d_gene: .; len: 14; v_gene: TRBV6-5; j_gene: TRBJ1-2; CDR3nt: TGTGCCAGCACCCCCGGGGAGCGGAACTATGGCTACACCTTC; CDR3aa: CASTPGERNYGYTF
abundance: .; d_gene: TRBD1; len: 14; v_gene: TRBV5-1; j_gene: TRBJ2-7; CDR3nt: TGCGCCAGCAGCTCCACCCGGACAGGGTACGAGCAGTACTTC; CDR3aa: CASSSTRTGYEQYF
abundance: .; d_gene: TRBD2; len: 16; v_gene: TRBV19; j_gene: TRBJ2-1; CDR3nt: TGTGCCAGTAGTGCGCGACTAGCGGGGGGGTACAATGAGCAGTTCTTC; CDR3aa: CASSARLAGGYNEQFF
abundance: .; d_gene: TRBD1; len: 14; v_gene: TRBV2; j_gene: TRBJ2-7; CDR3nt: TGTGCCAGCAGTGAAGGCGGACAGGGATACGAGCAGTACTTC; CDR3aa: CASSEGGQGYEQYF
abundance: once; d_gene: .; len: 12; v_gene: TRBV19; j_gene: TRBJ1-2; CDR3nt: TGTGCCAGTAGGGGCCTTGAGTGGGGCTACACCTTC; CDR3aa: CASRGLEWGYTF
abundance: .; d_gene: TRBD1; len: 15; v_gene: TRBV28; j_gene: TRBJ1-1; CDR3nt: TGTGCCAGCACCCCCTGGACAGGATTGAACACTGAAGCTTTCTTT; CDR3aa: CASTPWTGLNTEAFF
abundance: once; d_gene: .; len: 16; v_gene: TRBV7-2; j_gene: TRBJ1-4; CDR3nt: TGTGCCAGCAGCTTTCCAGGGTTCCCAACTAATGAAAAACTGTTTTTT; CDR3aa: CASSFPGFPTNEKLFF
abundance: .; d_gene: TRBD1; len: 12; v_gene: TRBV29-1; j_gene: TRBJ1-2; CDR3nt: TGCAGCGTGGCGGGACAGGGATATGGCTACACCTTC; CDR3aa: CSVAGQGYGYTF
abundance: .; d_gene: .; len: 13; v_gene: TRBV11-2; j_gene: TRBJ1-1; CDR3nt: TGTGCCAGCAGCGGGATCGTCTCCCAAGAAGCTTTCTTT; CDR3aa: CASSGIVSQEAFF
abundance: .; d_gene: .; len: 12; v_gene: TRBV3-1/TRBV3-2; j_gene: TRBJ1-2; CDR3nt: TGTGCCAGCAGCCGAAGGACTGGTGGCTACACCTTC; CDR3aa: CASSRRTGGYTF
abundance: .; d_gene: .; len: 15; v_gene: TRBV7-2; j_gene: TRBJ2-1; CDR3nt: TGTGCCAGCAGCCCGGCCCGGGGGCCCTACAATGAGCAGTTCTTC; CDR3aa: CASSPARGPYNEQFF
abundance: .; d_gene: TRBD2; len: 18; v_gene: TRBV27; j_gene: TRBJ2-1; CDR3nt: TGTGCCAGCAGTTTAGGGCTAGCGGGAGATGGGAGTAACAATGAGCAGTTCTTC; CDR3aa: CASSLGLAGDGSNNEQFF
abundance: .; d_gene: TRBD2; len: 13; v_gene: TRBV6-2/TRBV6-3; j_gene: TRBJ2-1; CDR3nt: TGTGCCAGCAGTTTCTTACTAGCGAATGAGCAGTTCTTC; CDR3aa: CASSFLLANEQFF
abundance: .; d_gene: .; len: 16; v_gene: TRBV7-9; j_gene: TRBJ2-1; CDR3nt: TGTGCCAGCAGCTCAGTTCTGGGACTGGGATACAATGAGCAGTTCTTC; CDR3aa: CASSSVLGLGYNEQFF
abundance: .; d_gene: TRBD1; len: 14; v_gene: TRBV6-5; j_gene: TRBJ2-7; CDR3nt: TGTGCCAGCAGTAGGACAGGCAGCTCCTACGAGCAGTACTTC; CDR3aa: CASSRTGSSYEQYF
abundance: .; d_gene: .; len: 13; v_gene: TRBV30; j_gene: TRBJ1-5; CDR3nt: TGTGCCTGGAGTATCTCAGGAAATCAGCCCCAGCATTTT; CDR3aa: CAWSISGNQPQHF
abundance: .; d_gene: .; len: 13; v_gene: TRBV28; j_gene: TRBJ2-3; CDR3nt: TGTGCCAGCAGGCCGGCGGCGGTCGATACGCAGTATTTT; CDR3aa: CASRPAAVDTQYF
abundance: .; d_gene: .; len: 15; v_gene: TRBV7-9; j_gene: TRBJ1-2; CDR3nt: TGTGCCAGCAGCTTAGAGGTTCCGAGACAGGTGTACTACACCTTC; CDR3aa: CASSLEVPRQVYYTF
abundance: once; d_gene: .; len: 15; v_gene: TRBV6-5; j_gene: TRBJ2-1; CDR3nt: TGTGCCAGCAGTTCGGGCCTCGTGATTATCGAGGAGCAGTTCTTC; CDR3aa: CASSSGLVIIEEQFF
abundance: .; d_gene: TRBD2; len: 16; v_gene: TRBV19; j_gene: TRBJ2-2; CDR3nt: TGTGCCAGTAGATCGGGACTAGCGGGAGGTACCGGGGAGCTGTTTTTT; CDR3aa: CASRSGLAGGTGELFF
abundance: .; d_gene: .; len: 13; v_gene: TRBV6-5; j_gene: TRBJ1-5; CDR3nt: TGTGCCAGCAGGAGACAGATGAATCAGCCCCAGCATTTT; CDR3aa: CASRRQMNQPQHF
abundance: .; d_gene: .; len: 15; v_gene: TRBV7-2; j_gene: TRBJ2-3; CDR3nt: TGTGCCAGCAGCTCCCACCCGGGCCCCGGAGGGACGCAGTATTTT; CDR3aa: CASSSHPGPGGTQYF
abundance: .; d_gene: .; len: 15; v_gene: TRBV7-9; j_gene: TRBJ2-7; CDR3nt: TGTGCCAGCAGCTTAGGGACAGTCCTTACCTACGAGCAGTACTTC; CDR3aa: CASSLGTVLTYEQYF
abundance: .; d_gene: .; len: 14; v_gene: TRBV28; j_gene: TRBJ2-5; CDR3nt: TGTGCCAGCAGTTTATTTGGCAGATCGGAGACCCAGTACTTC; CDR3aa: CASSLFGRSETQYF
abundance: .; d_gene: .; len: 16; v_gene: TRBV24-1; j_gene: TRBJ2-1; CDR3nt: TGTGCCACCAGTGCGGTCGATCGGAGCTCCTACAATGAGCAGTTCTTC; CDR3aa: CATSAVDRSSYNEQFF
abundance: .; d_gene: .; len: 14; v_gene: TRBV27; j_gene: TRBJ1-6; CDR3nt: TGTGCCAGCAGCGGACAGTACCTGAATTCACCCCTCCACTTT; CDR3aa: CASSGQYLNSPLHF
abundance: .; d_gene: TRBD2; len: 16; v_gene: TRBV7-3; j_gene: TRBJ2-1; CDR3nt: TGTGCCAGCAGCCCATTCGGACTAGCGGGACCCAATGAGCAGTTCTTC; CDR3aa: CASSPFGLAGPNEQFF
abundance: few; d_gene: .; len: 16; v_gene: TRBV7-9; j_gene: TRBJ2-1; CDR3nt: TGTGCCAGCAGCTTAGTAGGGGCAGGGGTAAACAATGAGCAGTTCTTC; CDR3aa: CASSLVGAGVNNEQFF